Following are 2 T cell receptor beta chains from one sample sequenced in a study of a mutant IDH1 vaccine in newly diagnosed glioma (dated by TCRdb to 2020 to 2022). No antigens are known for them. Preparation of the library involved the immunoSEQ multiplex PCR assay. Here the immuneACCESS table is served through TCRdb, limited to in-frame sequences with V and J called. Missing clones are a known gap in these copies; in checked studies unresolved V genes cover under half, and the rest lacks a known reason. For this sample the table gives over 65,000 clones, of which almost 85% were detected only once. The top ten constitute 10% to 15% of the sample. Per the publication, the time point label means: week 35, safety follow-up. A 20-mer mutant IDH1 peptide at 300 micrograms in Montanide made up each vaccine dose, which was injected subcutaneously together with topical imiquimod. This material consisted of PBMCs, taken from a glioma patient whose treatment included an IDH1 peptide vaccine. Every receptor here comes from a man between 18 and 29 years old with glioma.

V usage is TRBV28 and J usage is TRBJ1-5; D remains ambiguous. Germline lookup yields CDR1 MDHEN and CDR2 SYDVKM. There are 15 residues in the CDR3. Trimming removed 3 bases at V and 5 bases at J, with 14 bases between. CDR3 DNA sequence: TGTGCCAGCAGTTTCACGGTACTCCAGGATCAGCCCCAGCATTTT. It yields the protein CASSFTVLQDQPQHF. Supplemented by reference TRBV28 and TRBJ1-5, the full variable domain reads DVKVTQSSRYLVKRTGEKVFLECVQDMDHENMFWYRQDPGLGLRLIYFSYDVKMKEKGDIPEGYSVSREKKERFSLILESASTNQTSMYLCASSFTVLQDQPQHFGDGTRLSIL.

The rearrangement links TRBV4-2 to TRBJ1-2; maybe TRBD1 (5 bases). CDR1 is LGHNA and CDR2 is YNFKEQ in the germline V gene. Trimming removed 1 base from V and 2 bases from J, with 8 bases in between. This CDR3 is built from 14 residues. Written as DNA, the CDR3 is TGTGCCAGCAGCCAAGTCGGGGACAACTATGGCTACACCTTC. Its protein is CASSQVGDNYGYTF.